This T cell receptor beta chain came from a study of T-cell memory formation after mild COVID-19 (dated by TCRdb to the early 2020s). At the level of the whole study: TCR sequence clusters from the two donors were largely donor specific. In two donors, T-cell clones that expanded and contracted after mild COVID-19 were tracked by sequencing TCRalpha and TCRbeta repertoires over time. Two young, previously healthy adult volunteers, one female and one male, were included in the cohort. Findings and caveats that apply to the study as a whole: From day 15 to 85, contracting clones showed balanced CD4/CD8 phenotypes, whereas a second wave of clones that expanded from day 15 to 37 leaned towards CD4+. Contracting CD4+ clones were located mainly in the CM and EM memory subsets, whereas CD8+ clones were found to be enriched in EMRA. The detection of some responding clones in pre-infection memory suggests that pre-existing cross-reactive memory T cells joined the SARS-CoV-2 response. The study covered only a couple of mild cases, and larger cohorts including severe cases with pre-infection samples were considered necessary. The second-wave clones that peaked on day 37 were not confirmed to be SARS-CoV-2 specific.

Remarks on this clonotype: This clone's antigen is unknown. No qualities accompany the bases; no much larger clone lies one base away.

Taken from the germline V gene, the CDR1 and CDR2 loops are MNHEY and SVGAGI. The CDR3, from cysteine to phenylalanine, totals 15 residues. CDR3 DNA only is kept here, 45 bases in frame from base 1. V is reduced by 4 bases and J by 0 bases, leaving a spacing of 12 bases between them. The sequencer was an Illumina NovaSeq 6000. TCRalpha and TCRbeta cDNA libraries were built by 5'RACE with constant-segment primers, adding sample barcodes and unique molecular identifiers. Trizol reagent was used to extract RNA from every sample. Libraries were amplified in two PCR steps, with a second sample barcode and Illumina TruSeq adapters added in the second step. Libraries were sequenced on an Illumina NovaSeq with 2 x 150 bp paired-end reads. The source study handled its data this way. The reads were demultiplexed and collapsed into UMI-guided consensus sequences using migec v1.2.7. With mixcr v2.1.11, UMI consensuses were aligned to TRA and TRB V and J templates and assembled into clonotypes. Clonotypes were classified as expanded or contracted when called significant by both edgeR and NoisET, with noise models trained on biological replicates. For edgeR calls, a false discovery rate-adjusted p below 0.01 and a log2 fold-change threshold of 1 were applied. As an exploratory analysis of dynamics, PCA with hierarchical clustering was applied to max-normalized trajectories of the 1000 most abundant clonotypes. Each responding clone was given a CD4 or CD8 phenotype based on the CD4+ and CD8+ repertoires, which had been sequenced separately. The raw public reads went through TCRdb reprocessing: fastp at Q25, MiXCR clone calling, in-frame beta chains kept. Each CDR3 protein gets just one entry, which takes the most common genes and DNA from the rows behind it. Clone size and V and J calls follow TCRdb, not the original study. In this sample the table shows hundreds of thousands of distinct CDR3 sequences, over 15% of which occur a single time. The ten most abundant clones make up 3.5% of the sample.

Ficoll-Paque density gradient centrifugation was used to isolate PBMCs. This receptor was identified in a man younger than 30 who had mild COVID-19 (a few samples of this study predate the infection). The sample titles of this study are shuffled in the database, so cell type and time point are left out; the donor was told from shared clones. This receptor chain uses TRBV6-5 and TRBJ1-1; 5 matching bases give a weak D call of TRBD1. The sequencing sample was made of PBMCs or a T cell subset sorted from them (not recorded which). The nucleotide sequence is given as TGTGCCAGCAGTTCTTTAAGGGGCATGAACACTGAAGCTTTCTTT. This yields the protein CASSSLRGMNTEAFF.